Listed below are T cell receptor beta chains from one sample, sequenced in a study of T cells in Graves' hyperthyroidism and ophthalmopathy. TCRdb itself ran the multiplex PCR reads through MiXCR, one entry per CDR3 protein. The sample has roughly 100,000 distinct CDR3 sequences; 47% are singletons. The sample consisted of blood. Source of these receptors: a man aged 40-50 years with Graves' hyperthyroidism. The CDR3 runs from the conserved cysteine through the conserved F or W. The D gene is left open where the match is weak. Clone size, where shown, is once, few, many, or a class for clones that have expanded.

cdr3_aa cdr3_nt v_call d_call j_call clone_size
CASSFGGESALFGYTF TGTGCCAGCAGCTTTGGGGGGGAGTCAGCCCTATTCGGCTACACCTTC TRBV7-9 NA TRBJ1-2 NA
CASSPDGGLPEAFF TGTGCCAGCTCACCAGATGGCGGGCTCCCTGAAGCTTTCTTT TRBV18 NA TRBJ1-1 NA
CASSLIQGSDSNQPQHF TGTGCCAGCAGCTTAATTCAGGGCTCAGATAGCAATCAGCCCCAGCATTTT TRBV11-2 NA TRBJ1-5 many
CASRTGQETQYF TGTGCCAGCAGGACGGGGCAAGAGACCCAGTACTTC TRBV2 NA TRBJ2-5 many
CASSDWEDEKLFF TGTGCCAGCAGTGACTGGGAAGATGAAAAACTGTTTTTT TRBV6-1 NA TRBJ1-4 many
CASSLIGLAGGPTGELFF TGCGCCAGCAGCTTGATCGGACTAGCGGGGGGACCCACCGGGGAGCTGTTTTTT TRBV5-1 TRBD2 TRBJ2-2 NA
CASSPDWTLNTEAFF TGCGCCAGCAGCCCAGATTGGACATTGAACACTGAAGCTTTCTTT TRBV4-1 NA TRBJ1-1 NA
CATVKREGSPVNTEALF TGTGCCACTGTAAAACGGGAGGGGTCGCCAGTGAACACTGAAGCTCTCTTT TRBV6-1 NA TRBJ1-1 NA
CASREGKGKYEKLFF TGTGCCAGCCGCGAAGGAAAGGGGAAATACGAAAAACTGTTTTTT TRBV18 NA TRBJ1-4 NA
CASSSEGGGWNEQFF TGTGCCAGCAGCTCCGAGGGGGGCGGGTGGAATGAGCAGTTCTTC TRBV13 NA TRBJ2-1 many
CSYTDSSYNEQFF TGCAGCTATACAGACAGCTCCTACAATGAGCAGTTCTTC TRBV29-1 NA TRBJ2-1 NA
CAGSLLGDTGNEQFF TGTGCCGGCAGCTTACTAGGGGACACGGGGAATGAGCAGTTCTTC TRBV7-6 NA TRBJ2-1 NA
CASSPSAGQETQCF TGTGCCAGCTCACCATCGGCAGGACAAGAGACCCAGTGCTTC TRBV11-3 NA TRBJ2-5 NA
CASSRGDTYEQYF TGTGCCAGTAGTAGGGGGGACACCTACGAGCAGTACTTC TRBV19 NA TRBJ2-7 many
CASSLIGHLNTEAFF TGCGCCAGCAGCCTAATCGGACACCTGAACACTGAAGCTTTCTTT TRBV4-1 NA TRBJ1-1 many